The 27 T cell receptor beta chains below were found in one sample sequenced in a study of human thymus T cells. Here immunoSEQ multiplex PCR was the method, and the copy in TCRdb shows in-frame clones only, minus some. The sample lists some 50,000 clones, 95% occurring once. The sequenced sample was blood. These receptors all come from a girl less than two years old with a congenital heart defect but otherwise immunologically healthy.

This chain links TRBV10-3 with TRBJ2-1; D possibly matches TRBD1 or TRBD2 (5 bases each). V lost 3 bases, J lost 1 base, and 13 bases lay in between. This CDR3 is 16 amino acids long. In germline, CDR1 is ENHRY, CDR2 SYGVKD. The CDR3 sequence: CAISEKGRASYNEQFF. In DNA form, the CDR3 reads TGTGCCATCAGTGAAAAGGGGCGGGCTTCCTACAATGAGCAGTTCTTC.

V usage is TRBV5-8 and J usage is TRBJ1-3; D is uncertain. V lost 6 bases and J 0 bases, leaving 13 bases between the germline ends. Germline V gives CDR1 SGHTS, CDR2 YDEGEE. The CDR3 contains 15 residues. Written as DNA, the CDR3 is TGTGCCAGCACCCAGGACGGCCTCTCTGGAAACACCATATATTTT. It is translated as CASTQDGLSGNTIYF.

The rearrangement uses TRBV4-1 and TRBJ2-7; TRBD1 is a possible D gene (6 bases). Per germline, CDR1 MGHRA and CDR2 YSYEKL. Trimming stripped 4 bases from V and 3 bases from J, with 10 bases between. The CDR3 sequence is 13 residues long. The CDR3 sequence: CASSLGTNYEQYF. The CDR3 bases are TGCGCCAGCAGCCTCGGGACAAACTACGAGCAGTACTTC.

The chain employs TRBV18 and TRBJ1-5; D is uncertain. The CDR3 runs 14 residues. The V end was cut by 1 base, the J end by 2 bases, with 6 bases between. The V gene's germline CDR1 is KGHSH and CDR2 LQKENI. CDR3 protein: CASSPQGGNQPQHF. The DNA for the CDR3 is TGTGCCAGCTCACCACAAGGCGGCAATCAGCCCCAGCATTTT.

This chain links TRBV30 with TRBJ1-1; no reliable D call. CDR3 size: 13 residues. Germline V gene data show CDR1 as GTSNPN and CDR2 as SVGIG (reference sequence). V was shortened by 0 bases and J by 3 bases, with 8 bases between the two germline ends. CDR3 residues: CAWSVWVDTEAFF. The CDR3 DNA reads TGTGCCTGGAGTGTATGGGTGGACACTGAAGCTTTCTTT.

V gene TRBV7-2 combines with J gene TRBJ2-3, with a weak D call TRBD2 (6 bases). This CDR3 is 14 amino acids long. Looked up from germline, CDR1 is SGHTA and CDR2 is FQGNSA. V was pared by 3 bases and J by 0 bases, with 7 bases between. CDR3 sequence: CASSFGGSTDTQYF. The CDR3 DNA reads as TGTGCCAGCAGCTTCGGGGGAAGCACAGATACGCAGTATTTT.

The chain employs TRBV5-6 and TRBJ2-2, with 7 bases aligning to TRBD1. The germline V gene encodes CDR1 SGHDT and CDR2 YYEEEE. This CDR3 comprises 15 residues. Trimming cost V 7 bases and J 2 bases; bases outside gene matches: 8. CDR3 DNA: TGTGCCAGCGGCCCGGACAGGAGAAACACCGGGGAGCTGTTTTTT. Residues: CASGPDRRNTGELFF. The variable domain in full, with the rest retrieved from reference TRBV5-6 and TRBJ2-2, is DAGVTQSPTHLIKTRGQQVTLRCSPKSGHDTVSWYQQALGQGPQFIFQYYEEEERQRGNFPDRFSGHQFPNYSSELNVNALLLGDSALYLCASGPDRRNTGELFFGEGSRLTVL.

This clone qualifies as medium-sized. V gene TRBV19 combines with J gene TRBJ2-5; possibly TRBD2 for D (6 bases). Germline V gene lookup returns CDR1 LNHDA and CDR2 SQIVND (reference sequence). The CDR3 runs to 15 residues. Trimming pared 4 bases from V and 2 bases from J, leaving 14 bases between. Here the CDR3 DNA reads TGTGCCAGTAGTAAGGGCGGGACTCAGCAAGAGACCCAGTACTTC. Residues: CASSKGGTQQETQYF.

V and J are TRBV5-4 and TRBJ2-1; D remains unclear. This CDR3 comprises 12 residues. Per germline, CDR1 SGHNT and CDR2 YYREEE (reference sequence). The V end was cut by 0 bases, the J end by 6 bases, with 4 bases between. CDR3 sequence: CASSLGLNEQFF. The CDR3 coding sequence is TGTGCCAGCAGCTTGGGTCTCAATGAGCAGTTCTTC. The entire variable domain, with the rest obtained from reference TRBV5-4 and TRBJ2-1, is as follows: ETGVTQSPTHLIKTRGQQVTLRCSSQSGHNTVSWYQQALGQGPQFIFQYYREEENGRGNFPPRFSGLQFPNYSSELNVNALELDDSALYLCASSLGLNEQFFGPGTRLTVL.

J is TRBJ2-7 and V is TRBV4-1; 10 positions match TRBD2. V dropped 4 bases and J dropped 3; count of bases not matched to a gene: 12. The CDR3 length is 17 residues. CDR1 and CDR2 (germline): MGHRA, YSYEKL. Written as DNA, the CDR3 is TGCGCCAGCAGCCGAATACAGGGAACTAGCGGGGTCTACGAGCAGTACTTC. This codes for CASSRIQGTSGVYEQYF.

The chain is built from TRBV7-9 and TRBJ2-1, with D possibly matching TRBD2 (5 bases). The CDR3 has 15 residues. Germline V lookup: CDR1 SEHNR, CDR2 FQNEAQ (reference sequence). With 5 bases removed from V and 5 bases from J, the gap between germline ends came to 16 bases. The CDR3 here is CASSPLVRVNNEQFF. The DNA of the CDR3 is TGTGCCAGCAGCCCCTTGGTGCGGGTTAACAATGAGCAGTTCTTC.

The V gene is TRBV5-1, the J gene TRBJ2-7, with D possibly TRBD2 on 6 matching bases. V gave up 0 bases and J gave up 1 base, with 8 bases separating them. CDR3 length: 14 amino acids. The germline gives CDR1 SGHRS, CDR2 YFSETQ. The CDR3 sequence: CASSLDGGSYEQYF. The CDR3 nucleotides read TGCGCCAGCAGCTTGGACGGGGGTTCCTACGAGCAGTACTTC.

V and J are TRBV6-4 and TRBJ2-7; tentative D call: TRBD1 (5 bases). Trimming removed 4 bases at V and 0 bases at J, with 7 bases between. This CDR3 has 13 amino acids. The germline CDR1 and CDR2 sequences are MRHNA and SNTAGT. The CDR3 spells CASSGTNSYEQYF. CDR3 nucleotides: TGTGCCAGCAGTGGGACAAACTCCTACGAGCAGTACTTC.

In nucleotides, the CDR3 is TGTGCCAGCAGCGTAGGACCCGACAGGGTCTCCTACGAGCAGTACTTC. Translated: CASSVGPDRVSYEQYF. The rearrangement links TRBV9 to TRBJ2-7, with 7 bases fitting TRBD1. V shed 0 bases, J shed 0 bases, and the junction held 6 bases outside the gene matches. The CDR3 contains 16 residues. Germline CDR1 is SGDLS and CDR2 is YYNGEE. Looking up the rest from reference TRBV9 and TRBJ2-7 gives the full variable domain: DSGVTQTPKHLITATGQRVTLRCSPRSGDLSVYWYQQSLDQGLQFLIQYYNGEERAKGNILERFSAQQFPDLHSELNLSSLELGDSALYFCASSVGPDRVSYEQYFGPGTRLTVT.

This chain joins TRBV7-2 and TRBJ2-7, with D perhaps TRBD1 or TRBD2 (5 bases each). Germline V gene lookup returns CDR1 SGHTA and CDR2 FQGNSA. The CDR3 has 14 residues. Deletions cut 5 bases from V and 9 bases from J, with 20 bases between. CDR3 protein: CASSVRDRISAQYF. In nucleotides, the CDR3 is TGTGCCAGCAGCGTACGGGACCGTATTTCCGCGCAGTACTTC.

The rearrangement uses TRBV7-9 and TRBJ2-3, with TRBD2 matching 8 bases. The V gene's germline CDR1 is SEHNR and CDR2 FQNEAQ (reference sequence). J lost 3 bases, V lost 2 bases, and 4 bases had no gene match. The CDR3 runs to 15 residues. CDR3 amino acids: CASSLYGRGTDTQYF. As DNA, the CDR3 is TGTGCCAGCAGCTTATACGGGAGGGGGACAGATACGCAGTATTTT.

The genes are TRBV5-6 and TRBJ1-5; the match to TRBD1 covers 9 bases. Germline CDR1 is SGHDT and CDR2 is YYEEEE. V shed 5 bases and J 0 bases; nucleotides not matched to a gene: 15. CDR3 length: 19 residues. The CDR3 nucleotides read TGTGCCAGCAGTTCAACAACAGGGGGCATCGGGGATAGCAATCAGCCCCAGCATTTT. Translated, it gives CASSSTTGGIGDSNQPQHF.

V usage is TRBV7-9 and J usage is TRBJ1-5; D gene uncertain. The CDR3 consists of 12 residues. Trimming removed 3 bases at V and 7 bases at J, with 7 bases between. Looked up from germline, CDR1 is SEHNR and CDR2 is FQNEAQ (reference sequence). CDR3 bases: TGTGCCAGCAGCTTCGATACCCAGCCCCAGCATTTT. Protein product: CASSFDTQPQHF.

The chain recombines TRBV4-1 with TRBJ2-1, with TRBD2 identical over 9 bases. Germline trimming cut 1 base from V and 1 base from J; bases unmatched to any gene: 2. Germline CDR1 reads MGHRA; CDR2 reads YSYEKL. The CDR3 totals 16 residues. CDR3 sequence reads: CASSQGGLASYNEQFF. DNA for the CDR3: TGCGCCAGCAGCCAAGGGGGACTAGCTTCCTACAATGAGCAGTTCTTC.

The chain couples TRBV5-1 to TRBJ2-7; D perhaps matches TRBD2 (6 bases). V was clipped by 5 bases and J by 7 bases, with 28 bases between them. CDR1 and CDR2 from the germline V gene are SGHRS and YFSETQ. The CDR3 is made up of 17 amino acids. CDR3: CASSLYLRDSPIGEQYF. In DNA, the CDR3 is TGCGCCAGCAGTTTGTACCTCCGGGACTCGCCTATTGGGGAGCAGTACTTC.

The chain is built from TRBV19 and TRBJ2-1; no clear D gene. Germline CDR1 and CDR2: LNHDA and SQIVND (reference sequence). The CDR3 length is 15 residues. Trimming shortened V by 4 bases and J by 1 base, and 11 bases separated the two germline ends. The CDR3 DNA reads TGTGCCAGTAGTACAAGTTGGTTATCCTACAATGAGCAGTTCTTC. Protein sequence: CASSTSWLSYNEQFF.

The chain has TRBV19 and TRBJ2-3; no clear D. Trimming cost V 2 bases and J 0 bases, with 12 bases left between them. Germline assignment: CDR1 LNHDA and CDR2 SQIVND (reference sequence). This CDR3 contains 16 residues. CDR3 in amino acids: CASSISITRSTDTQYF. The CDR3 region has the DNA TGTGCCAGTAGTATAAGTATCACCCGAAGCACAGATACGCAGTATTTT.

The chain recombines TRBV5-4 with TRBJ2-2; tentative D call: TRBD2 (6 bases). This CDR3 is 14 amino acids long. Germline loops: CDR1 SGHNT, CDR2 YYREEE (reference sequence). The V gene lost 0 bases and the J gene lost 6 bases, with 9 bases spanning the gap. In DNA form, the CDR3 reads TGTGCCAGCAGCTTGGAACTAGCCTCCGGGGAGCTGTTTTTT. Residues: CASSLELASGELFF.

The chain uses TRBV5-1 and TRBJ2-2; 9 bases agree with TRBD2. This CDR3 has 16 amino acids. Germline CDR1 and CDR2: SGHRS and YFSETQ. V gave up 2 bases and J gave up 5 bases; unmatched junction bases: 7. The CDR3 bases are TGCGCCAGCAGCTTACCGGGACTAGCTCAGACCGGGGAGCTGTTTTTT. Amino acids: CASSLPGLAQTGELFF.

V usage is TRBV5-4 and J usage is TRBJ2-7; tentative D call: TRBD1 (5 bases). Trimming cost V 1 base and J 3 bases, with 8 bases left between them. CDR1 and CDR2 (germline): SGHNT, YYREEE (reference sequence). The CDR3 consists of 13 residues. The CDR3 is CASSLTQGYEQYF. DNA for the CDR3: TGTGCCAGCAGCTTGACCCAGGGCTACGAGCAGTACTTC.

J is TRBJ1-5 and V is TRBV7-9; D unresolved. The CDR3 contains 13 residues. Per germline, CDR1 SEHNR and CDR2 FQNEAQ (reference sequence). V was clipped by 5 bases and J by 3 bases, with 8 bases between them. In nucleotides, the CDR3 is TGTGCCAGCAGCCCGACCGCCAATCAGCCCCAGCATTTT. Protein sequence: CASSPTANQPQHF.

J is TRBJ2-2 and V is TRBV9; the D gene is possibly TRBD1 (5 bases). The CDR3 has 16 amino acids. CDR1 and CDR2 from the germline V gene are SGDLS and YYNGEE. Trimming pared 0 bases from V and 7 bases from J, leaving 16 bases between. The CDR3 DNA follows: TGTGCCAGCAGCGTAGCTGGGGCAGCCAAAATCGGGGAGCTGTTTTTT. The encoded protein is CASSVAGAAKIGELFF.